Given below is one T cell receptor beta chain in context. This clone's antigen is unknown. No much larger clonotype is one base removed from it; base qualities were not supplied. V trim: 0 bases; J trim: 5 bases; unmatched bases: 3. Reading from cysteine to phenylalanine, the CDR3 counts 14 amino acids. The kept DNA is CDR3 alone, 42 bases in frame from the first base. Based on the germline V gene (reference sequence), the CDR1 and CDR2 sequences are LNHNV and YYDKDF. The data were obtained in a study of cytomegalovirus exposure and HLA in healthy donors (dated by TCRdb to about 2017). With regard to the full study: According to an earlier analysis of 450 to 650 of the donors, roughly 180 million T cells yielded 100 million or so unique TCR beta sequences and 250 to 350 Gb of sequence data. About 300 gigabases of sequencing data and 80 million or so unique TCR sequences were included in an early release covering over 600 HLA-typed donors. The genetic ancestry cluster associated with self-reported Caucasian donors included about four fifths of the roughly 400 genotyped donors. The study aimed to test whether cataloging public T cell receptors could reveal signatures of past pathogen exposure. The T cell repertoires of several hundred subjects were profiled by immunosequencing and related to cytomegalovirus serostatus. A separate validation cohort of about 110 different subjects was used in addition to the roughly 720-subject first cohort. To predict cytomegalovirus infection status, the study combined high-throughput TCR immunosequencing, statistical association of individual TCRs with disease status, and machine learning. In a later analysis, previously published TCR beta repertoires from about 640 donors were re-analyzed and high-resolution HLA genotyping was added so that TCR occurrence patterns could be studied. Rather than drawing on any new phenotypic data, the later analysis identified candidate immune exposures from TCR beta sequences and the way those sequences occurred across donors. In an earlier analysis of 500 to 650 of the donors, high-throughput TCR beta sequencing was used to judge whether each TCR beta V gene segment behaved as functional or pseudogenic. Alongside the repertoire data, information on donor age, sex, ethnicity and CMV serostatus was compiled. In a later genetic analysis, genome-wide SNP genotypes for about 65% of the roughly 700 donors were used, and that subset was treated as a discovery cohort. Every discovery cohort repertoire had been produced on one sequencing platform. Class I and class II HLA loci were covered by the typing at four-digit resolution. Typing coverage varied by locus: about 620-630 donors for A, B, C, DRB1 and DQB1; roughly 500 for DQA1; more than 600 for DPA1; about 450 for DPB1. Four to six DR-DQ haplotypes were handled as single units for association and clustering, since linkage in the cohort was strong. On average, 235,054 unique TCR beta nucleotide sequences were sequenced per donor among about 400 genotyped donors of the cohort, with about 19% of those sequences being non-productive. Summary of the overall study and its limitations: In vitro tests confirmed that a few of the cytomegalovirus-associated TCR beta chains recognize cytomegalovirus antigens. A further reported finding was that TCR beta sequences accurately predicted the HLA-A and HLA-B alleles for most subjects in the first cohort. It was suggested by the authors that the approach could potentially be generalized to other disease states and immunological phenotypes. The presence/absence analyses assumed that sequencing depth was roughly uniform across donors, and that assumption may not be true. According to a later analysis, TCR association rates differed among HLA loci, with DRB1 alleles showing the most associated TCRs and HLA-C alleles showing the fewest. In a later analysis, over 15,000 TCR beta sequences were associated with specific HLA alleles at a false discovery rate of 0.05. The earlier analysis of some 560 of the donors excluded approximately 15 rarely observed V segments, including chromosome 9 orphons, because counts were too low. In an earlier analysis of around 600 of the donors, most TCR beta V segments appeared in productive rearrangements about 87% or about 30% of the time, broadly matching IMGT annotations. Cytomegalovirus status was reported to be diagnosed by the classifier with high specificity and sensitivity in both the original and validation cohorts. Linkage disequilibrium might explain the correlated functional status among segregating V segments, but an unknown experimental factor could not be ruled out. Because some donors lacked HLA typing at each locus, the association tests relied only on the typed subset. Strong co-occurrence of HLA alleles, especially DR and DQ, made assigning TCR associations to individual alleles difficult. In a later analysis, HLA-associated TCR beta chains showed more clonal expansion and lower generation probabilities than non-associated chains that were equally common. A later analysis reported that several top co-occurrence clusters appeared linked to parvovirus B19, influenza, CMV and Epstein-Barr virus. This cohort had only TCR beta chains sequenced, and the lack of alpha or paired-chain data limited which features could be detected. In a later genetic analysis, fewer N-insertions in productive TCRs were reported among donors in an Asian-associated ancestry cluster than the approximately 630-donor mean. A later genetic analysis associated a missense DCLRE1C variant with V-gene and J-gene trimming of TCR beta chains, and an independent cohort replicated the association. Some IMGT-functional V segments, including TRBV6-2 and TRBV6-3, could not be distinguished by the 87-base-pair reads and were therefore excluded. Across donors, most TCR sequences were observed very rarely, whereas some public TCRs were present in many individuals. A group of highly shared sequence variants was considered likely to be a technical artifact of the sequencing pipeline. Immune exposure information for the cohort was limited to CMV serostatus. The study gave a list of about 160 TCR beta chains associated with cytomegalovirus. In a later analysis, most CMV-associated TCR beta chains were found to appear HLA-restricted, with HLA associations seemingly driven largely by CMV exposure.

The cohort consisted of hundreds of healthy bone marrow donors. At the time of sampling, all cohort members were nominally healthy, though unrecorded immune exposures were likely present. The donor tested CMV seronegative and was one of the 352 seronegative cohort members. A peripheral blood sample was provided by each donor, and peripheral blood mononuclear cells were used for TCR beta sequencing. Genomic DNA was extracted from the blood cell samples with the Qiagen DNeasy Blood Extraction Kit. The protocol used for the library was the immunoSEQ multiplex PCR assay. For the multiplex PCR, a mixture combining 60 forward primers for TCR Vbeta segments and 13 reverse primers for TCR Jbeta segments was used. The CDR3 region of rearranged TCR beta genes was amplified from genomic DNA by a multiplex PCR assay. The amplified TCR beta libraries were sequenced on the Illumina HiSeq System as 87-base-pair reads. In the source study's methods: A later analysis tallied 80 million to 95 million unique TCR beta chains across the 666 repertoires, and about 10 million of those chains were shared by two or more donors. A nearest-neighbor algorithm error-corrected the raw reads and collapsed the reads into unique sequences, merging closely related sequences to remove PCR and sequencing errors. CDR3 sequences were aligned to IMGT reference sequences to assign V, D and J gene segments. Each retained sequence needed at least a six-nucleotide match to both a V gene segment and a J gene segment. Rearrangements were classified as productive when the CDR3 lacked stop codons and remained in frame with V and J, and all other rearrangements were classified as non-productive. CDR3 was defined according to IMGT convention as the region running from the second conserved V-encoded cysteine to the conserved J-encoded phenylalanine. Sequences without an unambiguous match to a single V gene segment were excluded from the earlier analysis of several hundred of the donors. In an earlier analysis of 587 of the donors, V segments were called functional above 56.7% productive rearrangements and were called segregating when the between-donor standard deviation exceeded 5%. A statistical classification framework was developed to diagnose cytomegalovirus status using the catalog of TCR beta chain sequences. V and J gene assignment, in a later analysis, came from comparing TCR nucleotide sequences with IMGT/GENE-DB human TR gene sequences. In a later analysis, CDR3 sequences and most-parsimonious VDJ recombination scenarios were assigned using the TCRdist pipeline. In a later analysis, every TCR beta chain was defined by the combination of its CDR3 amino acid sequence and its V-gene family, and reads without a unique V-gene family were dropped. A later analysis removed roughly 590 highly shared, low-generation-probability nucleotide sequences to deal with suspected cross-contamination and a sequencing artifact. In a later analysis, a clonal expansion index was calculated for each public chain from normalized within-repertoire ranks of inferred template counts. Generation probabilities in a later analysis came from a VDJ recombination model fitted to out-of-frame rearrangements, and those results were checked against IGoR. In a later analysis, TCR-TCR, TCR-HLA and TCR-CMV co-occurrence was scored with hypergeometric tests, and a repertoire-size bias correction was applied to TCR pairs. In a later analysis, false discovery rates were estimated by permuting HLA or CMV assignments 20 times. In a later analysis, co-occurring TCRs were grouped using DBSCAN, and TCRdist sequence similarity was added for clustering within HLA-allele-positive subsets. Repertoires with fewer than 30,000 or more than 120,000 public chains, plus five repertoires with anomalous nucleotide sharing, were excluded from co-occurrence clustering. Here the immuneACCESS table is served through TCRdb, limited to in-frame sequences with V and J called. Missing clones are a known gap in these copies; in checked studies unresolved V genes cover under half, and the rest lacks a known reason. The DNA was the basis for D and trimming; V, J and clone size are from that table. This sample comprises about 98,000 clones, about 74% of them detected only once. Around 1.8% of the sample lies in the top ten.

The receptor was derived from a male donor in good health and CMV-seronegative. The chain uses TRBV15 and TRBJ2-7; TRBD2 matches 8 bases in the middle. The material sequenced was PBMCs. The CDR3 protein: CATSRDRAGDEQYF. The DNA is TGTGCCACCAGCAGAGATCGAGCGGGGGACGAGCAGTACTTC.